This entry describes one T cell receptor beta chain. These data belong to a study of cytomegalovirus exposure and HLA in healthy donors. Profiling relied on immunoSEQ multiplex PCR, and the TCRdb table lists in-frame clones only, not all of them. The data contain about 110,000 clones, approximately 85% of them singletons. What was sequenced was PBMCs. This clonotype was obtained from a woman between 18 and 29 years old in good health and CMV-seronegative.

CDR3 region: CASSFGRGGTGELFF. As DNA, the CDR3 is TGTGCCAGCAGTTTCGGGCGGGGTGGGACCGGGGAGCTGTTTTTT. V usage is TRBV27 and J usage is TRBJ2-2; a possible D gene is TRBD2 (6 bases). The CDR3 loop spans 15 amino acids. Germline V CDR1 and CDR2: MNHEY, SMNVEV (reference sequence). The V end was cut by 3 bases, the J end by 5 bases, with 13 bases between.